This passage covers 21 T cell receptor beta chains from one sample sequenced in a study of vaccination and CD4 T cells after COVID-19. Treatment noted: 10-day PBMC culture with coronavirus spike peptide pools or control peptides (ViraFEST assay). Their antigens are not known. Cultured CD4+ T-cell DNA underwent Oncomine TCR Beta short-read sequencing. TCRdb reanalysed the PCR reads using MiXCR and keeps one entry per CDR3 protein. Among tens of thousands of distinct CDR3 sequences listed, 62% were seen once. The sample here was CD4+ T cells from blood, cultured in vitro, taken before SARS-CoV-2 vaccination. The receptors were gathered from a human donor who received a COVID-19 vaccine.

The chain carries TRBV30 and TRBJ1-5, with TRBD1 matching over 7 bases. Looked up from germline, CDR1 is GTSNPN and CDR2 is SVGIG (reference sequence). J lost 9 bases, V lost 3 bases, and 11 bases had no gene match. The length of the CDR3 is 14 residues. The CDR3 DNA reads TGTGCCTGGAGCCCAACAGGGGCGGTTCGGCCCCAGCATTTT. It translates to CAWSPTGAVRPQHF.

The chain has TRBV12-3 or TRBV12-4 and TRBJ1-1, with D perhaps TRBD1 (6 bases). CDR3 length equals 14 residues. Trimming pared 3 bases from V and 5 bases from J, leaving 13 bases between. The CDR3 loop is CASSLGGRWTEAFF. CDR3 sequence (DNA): TGTGCCAGCAGTTTGGGGGGCCGTTGGACTGAAGCTTTCTTT.

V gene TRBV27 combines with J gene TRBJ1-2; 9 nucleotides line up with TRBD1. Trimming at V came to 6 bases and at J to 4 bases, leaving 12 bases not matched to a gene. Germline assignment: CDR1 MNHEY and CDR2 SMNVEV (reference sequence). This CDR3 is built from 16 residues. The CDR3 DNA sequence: TGTGCCAGCAGCTCCGGAACAGGGGGCCATGGCTATGGCTACACCTTC. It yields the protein CASSSGTGGHGYGYTF.

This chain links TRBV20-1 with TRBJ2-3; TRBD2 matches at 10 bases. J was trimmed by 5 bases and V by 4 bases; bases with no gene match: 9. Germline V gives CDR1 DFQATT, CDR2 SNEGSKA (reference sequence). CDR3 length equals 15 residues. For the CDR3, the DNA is TGCAGTGCTACTCCTACTAGCGGGGTTGAAGATACGCAGTATTTT. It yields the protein CSATPTSGVEDTQYF.

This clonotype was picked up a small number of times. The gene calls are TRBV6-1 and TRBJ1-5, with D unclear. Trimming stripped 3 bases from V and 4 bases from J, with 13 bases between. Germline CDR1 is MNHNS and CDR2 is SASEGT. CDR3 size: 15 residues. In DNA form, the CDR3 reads TGTGCCAGCAGTGACAACGGGAGAAGGAATCAGCCCCAGCATTTT. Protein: CASSDNGRRNQPQHF.

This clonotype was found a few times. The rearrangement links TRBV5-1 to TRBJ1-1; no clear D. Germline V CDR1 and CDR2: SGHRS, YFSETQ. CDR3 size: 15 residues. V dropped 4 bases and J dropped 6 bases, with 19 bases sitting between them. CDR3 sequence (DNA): TGCGCCAGCAGCCCCCGGGATATAGGATACGCTGAAGCTTTCTTT. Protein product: CASSPRDIGYAEAFF.

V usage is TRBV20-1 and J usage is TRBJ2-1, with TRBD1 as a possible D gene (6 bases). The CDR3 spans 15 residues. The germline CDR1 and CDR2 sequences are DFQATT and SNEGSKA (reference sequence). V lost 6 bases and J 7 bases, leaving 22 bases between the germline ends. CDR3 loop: CSASSGTGFSNEQFF. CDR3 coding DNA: TGCAGTGCCTCCTCCGGCACAGGGTTTAGTAATGAGCAGTTCTTC.

The CDR3 region has the DNA TGTGCCAGCAGCTCAGACAGGGACTATAATTCACCCCTCCACTTT. Translating it yields CASSSDRDYNSPLHF. The chain recombines TRBV7-6 with TRBJ1-6; TRBD1 matches 7 bases. The CDR3 loop spans 15 amino acids. Germline CDR1 and CDR2: SGHVS and FNYEAQ. V shed 4 bases and J 3 bases; nucleotides not matched to a gene: 3.

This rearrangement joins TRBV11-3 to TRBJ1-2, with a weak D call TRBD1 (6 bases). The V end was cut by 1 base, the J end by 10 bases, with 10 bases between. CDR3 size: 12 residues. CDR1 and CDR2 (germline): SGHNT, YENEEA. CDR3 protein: CASSLGPGAYTF. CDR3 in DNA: TGTGCCAGCAGCTTAGGGCCAGGGGCCTACACCTTC.

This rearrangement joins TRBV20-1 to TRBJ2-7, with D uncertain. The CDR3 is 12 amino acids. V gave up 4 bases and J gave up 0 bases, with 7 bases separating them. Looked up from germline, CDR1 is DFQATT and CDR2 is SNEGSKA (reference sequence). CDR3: CSATPSSYEQYF. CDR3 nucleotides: TGCAGTGCTACGCCGTCCTCCTACGAGCAGTACTTC.

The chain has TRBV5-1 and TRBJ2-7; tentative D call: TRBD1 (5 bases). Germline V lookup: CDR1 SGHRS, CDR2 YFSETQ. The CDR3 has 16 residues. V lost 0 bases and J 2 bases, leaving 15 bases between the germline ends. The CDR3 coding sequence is TGCGCCAGCAGCTTGGCCCACAGGCCACCCCCCTACGAGCAGTACTTC. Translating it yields CASSLAHRPPPYEQYF.

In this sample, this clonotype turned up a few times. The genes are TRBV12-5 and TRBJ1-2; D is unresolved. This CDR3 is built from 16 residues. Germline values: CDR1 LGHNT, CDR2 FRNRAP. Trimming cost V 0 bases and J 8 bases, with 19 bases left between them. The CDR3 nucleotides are TGTGCTAGTGGTTTGGTTTTAGATGCGGCGGCGGGAGGCTACACCTTC. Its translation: CASGLVLDAAAGGYTF.

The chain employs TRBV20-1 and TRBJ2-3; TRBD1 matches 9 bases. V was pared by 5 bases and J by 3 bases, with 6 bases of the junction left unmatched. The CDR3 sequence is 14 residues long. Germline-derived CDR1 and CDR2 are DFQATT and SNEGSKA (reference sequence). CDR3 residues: CSAETDRGTDTQYF. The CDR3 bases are TGCAGTGCTGAGACGGACAGGGGAACAGATACGCAGTATTTT.

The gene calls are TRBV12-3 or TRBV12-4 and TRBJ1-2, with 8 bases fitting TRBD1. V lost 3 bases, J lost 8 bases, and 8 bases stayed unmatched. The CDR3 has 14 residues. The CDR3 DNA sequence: TGTGCCAGCAGTTTTAGTGACAGGGGCCCGGGCTACACCTTC. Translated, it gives CASSFSDRGPGYTF.

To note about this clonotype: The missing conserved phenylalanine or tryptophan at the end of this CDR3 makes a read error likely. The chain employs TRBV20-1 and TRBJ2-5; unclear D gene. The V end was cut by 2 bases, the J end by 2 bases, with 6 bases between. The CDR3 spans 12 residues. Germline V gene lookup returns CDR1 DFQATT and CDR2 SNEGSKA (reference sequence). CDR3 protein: CSARTRQETQYL. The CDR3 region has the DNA TGCAGTGCTAGAACAAGACAAGAGACCCAGTACCTC.

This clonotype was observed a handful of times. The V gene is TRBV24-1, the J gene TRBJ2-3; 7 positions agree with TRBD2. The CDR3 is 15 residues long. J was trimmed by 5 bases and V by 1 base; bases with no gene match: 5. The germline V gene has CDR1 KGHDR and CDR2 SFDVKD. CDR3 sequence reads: CATSDFRGGLDTQYF. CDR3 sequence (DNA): TGTGCCACCAGTGATTTTCGCGGGGGACTAGATACGCAGTATTTT.

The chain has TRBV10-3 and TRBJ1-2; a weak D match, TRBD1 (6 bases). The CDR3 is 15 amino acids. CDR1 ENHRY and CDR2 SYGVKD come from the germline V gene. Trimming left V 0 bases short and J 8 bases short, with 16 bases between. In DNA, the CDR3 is TGTGCCATCAGTGAGTCGAACGGGGGGGCCTACGGCTACACCTTC. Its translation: CAISESNGGAYGYTF.

The CDR3 region is CATAKQGNTEAFF. The CDR3 nucleotides read TGTGCCACAGCGAAACAGGGGAACACTGAAGCTTTCTTT. The chain uses TRBV15 and TRBJ1-1, with D possibly TRBD1 on 6 matching bases. The CDR3 covers 13 residues. V dropped 9 bases and J dropped 1 base, with 12 bases sitting between them. CDR1 is LNHNV and CDR2 is YYDKDF in the germline V gene (reference sequence).

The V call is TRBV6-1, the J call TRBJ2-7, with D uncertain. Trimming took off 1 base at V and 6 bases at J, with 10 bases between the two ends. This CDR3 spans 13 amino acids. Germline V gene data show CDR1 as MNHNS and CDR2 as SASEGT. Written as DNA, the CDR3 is TGTGCCAGCAGTGAAGGCCGGTTCGGCGAGCAGTACTTC. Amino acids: CASSEGRFGEQYF.

The CDR3 sequence: CASSKLRQGDTEAFF. The CDR3 DNA reads TGTGCCAGCAGCAAACTGAGACAAGGGGACACTGAAGCTTTCTTT. The chain joins TRBV21-1 to TRBJ1-1; the DNA was not compared with TRBD1, the D call given in the table. TRBV21-1 is recorded as a pseudogene. CDR3 length: 15 residues.

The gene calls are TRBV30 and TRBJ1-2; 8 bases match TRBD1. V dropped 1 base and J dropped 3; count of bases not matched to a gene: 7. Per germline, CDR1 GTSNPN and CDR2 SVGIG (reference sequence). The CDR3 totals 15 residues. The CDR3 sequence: CAWSGGQGFYYGYTF. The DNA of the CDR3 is TGTGCCTGGAGTGGCGGACAGGGCTTCTACTATGGCTACACCTTC.